These 25 T cell receptor beta chains were all obtained from the same sample, sequenced in a study of monozygotic twins with inflammatory bowel disease. With the 5' RACE reads reprocessed, TCRdb shows one record per CDR3 protein and no DNA. The sample table includes approximately 400,000 distinct CDR3 sequences. Sequencing input: blood. These receptors came from a human donor with ulcerative colitis or Crohn's disease, or a healthy co-twin of an affected twin (not recorded which).

The V gene is TRBV5-1, the J gene TRBJ2-2; with no DNA, the TCRdb D assignment of TRBD1 cannot be verified. Germline V gene data show CDR1 as SGHRS and CDR2 as YFSETQ. This CDR3 is 16 amino acids long. The CDR3 loop reads CASSLGGAPRSGELFF.

The CDR3 spells CASSLGGAGGIEQFF. This chain connects TRBV7-2 to TRBJ2-1; the D call of TRBD1 rests on TCRdb alone, since no DNA is present to check it. The CDR3 sequence is 15 residues long. Germline CDR1 SGHTA, CDR2 FQGNSA.

The chain uses TRBV19 and TRBJ1-1; TCRdb designates TRBD1, a call that cannot be tested without DNA. In germline, CDR1 is LNHDA, CDR2 SQIVND (reference sequence). The CDR3 runs 15 residues. CDR3 amino acids: CASSPDRVRLTEAFF.

The chain carries TRBV5-1 and TRBJ2-5; TCRdb's assignment of TRBD1 cannot be checked, as there is no DNA. This CDR3 comprises 17 residues. Germline assignment: CDR1 SGHRS and CDR2 YFSETQ. CDR3 loop: CASSLAESHPLQETQYF.

The V gene is TRBV20-1, the J gene TRBJ1-2. Per germline, CDR1 DFQATT and CDR2 SNEGSKA (reference sequence). The CDR3 sequence is 13 residues long. CDR3 protein: CSAIQPTNYGYTF.

The rearrangement uses TRBV5-1 and TRBJ2-7; absent DNA, TCRdb's TRBD1 call cannot be checked. CDR1 SGHRS and CDR2 YFSETQ come from the germline V gene. This CDR3 has 16 residues. The CDR3 is CASSLDRRDPLYEQYF.

The chain uses TRBV20-1 and TRBJ2-3; the TCRdb call, TRBD2, lacks DNA for checking. CDR3 length: 14 residues. Germline V CDR1 and CDR2: DFQATT, SNEGSKA (reference sequence). The chain's CDR3 is CSARSGASSDTQYF.

The CDR3 loop reads CASSLNPAYYGYTF. This rearrangement joins TRBV5-1 to TRBJ1-2. The germline V gene has CDR1 SGHRS and CDR2 YFSETQ. This CDR3 is 14 amino acids long.

The rearrangement joins TRBV19 to TRBJ2-3; TCRdb's assignment of TRBD2 cannot be checked, as there is no DNA. Germline CDR1 is LNHDA and CDR2 is SQIVND (reference sequence). The CDR3 extends over 15 amino acids. The CDR3 sequence: CASSIYGPDTDTQYF. Looking up the rest from reference TRBV19 and TRBJ2-3 gives the full variable domain: DGGITQSPKYLFRKEGQNVTLSCEQNLNHDAMYWYRQDPGQGLRLIYYSQIVNDFQKGDIAEGYSVSREKKESFPLTVTSAQKNPTAFYLCASSIYGPDTDTQYFGPGTRLTVL.

This rearrangement joins TRBV7-2 to TRBJ2-1. Germline V gives CDR1 SGHTA, CDR2 FQGNSA. The CDR3 spans 14 residues. CDR3 residues: CASSPKSSYNEQFF.

V gene TRBV28 combines with J gene TRBJ1-1. Germline assignment: CDR1 MDHEN and CDR2 SYDVKM. The CDR3 totals 11 residues. The CDR3 loop reads CASYLNTEAFF.

The chain's CDR3 is CATSDLSGDYNEQFF. The chain employs TRBV24-1 and TRBJ2-1; TCRdb's assignment of TRBD1 cannot be checked, as there is no DNA. The CDR3 has 15 amino acids. CDR1 is KGHDR and CDR2 is SFDVKD in the germline V gene.

CDR3 protein: CASSLWMGRAFF. The gene calls are TRBV12-3 or TRBV12-4 and TRBJ1-1. The CDR3 has 12 residues.

This sequence joins TRBV11-2 and TRBJ2-5. The V gene's germline CDR1 is SGHAT and CDR2 FQNNGV. This CDR3 has 14 residues. CDR3 residues: CASSKKTMGETQYF.

The chain has TRBV5-1 and TRBJ1-1; the D call from TCRdb, TRBD1, cannot be confirmed without DNA. This CDR3 has 15 residues. Germline-derived CDR1 and CDR2 are SGHRS and YFSETQ. The CDR3 sequence: CASSLGQGWTTEAFF.

CDR3 residues: CASSPTRGEGEKLFF. The chain couples TRBV5-1 to TRBJ1-4; checking the TCRdb D call of TRBD1 is not possible without DNA. Germline CDR1 is SGHRS and CDR2 is YFSETQ. This CDR3 is built from 15 residues.

The chain is built from TRBV27 and TRBJ1-5; with no DNA, the TCRdb D assignment of TRBD1 cannot be verified. This CDR3 comprises 15 residues. Germline values: CDR1 MNHEY, CDR2 SMNVEV (reference sequence). The CDR3 sequence: CASRVGQGGNQPQHF.

The chain joins TRBV14 to TRBJ2-1; with no DNA, the TCRdb D assignment of TRBD2 cannot be verified. Germline V gene lookup returns CDR1 SGHDN and CDR2 FVKESK. This CDR3 has 17 residues. The CDR3 loop reads CASSDQDGLARRGEQFF.

The V gene is TRBV18, the J gene TRBJ1-1; the TRBD1 assignment by TCRdb is unverifiable without DNA. Germline-derived CDR1 and CDR2 are KGHSH and LQKENI. The CDR3 runs 15 residues. The CDR3 sequence: CASSVGTDFNTEAFF.

This rearrangement joins TRBV29-1 to TRBJ2-1; TCRdb names TRBD2, which stays unverified in the absence of DNA. Per the germline V gene, CDR1 is SQVTM and CDR2 is ANQGSEA. This CDR3 is built from 14 residues. The CDR3 is CSVRGTSGGVEQFF.

This chain connects TRBV7-3 to TRBJ2-2; TCRdb's assignment of TRBD1 cannot be checked, as there is no DNA. The CDR3 extends over 16 amino acids. CDR1 is SGHTA, CDR2 FQGTGA, per germline. The CDR3 protein is CASSFGQGWNTGELFF. Using reference TRBV7-3 and TRBJ2-2 for the parts outside the CDR3, the full variable domain is GAGVSQTPSNKVTEKGKYVELRCDPISGHTALYWYRQSLGQGPEFLIYFQGTGAADDSGLPNDRFFAVRPEGSVSTLKIQRTERGDSAVYLCASSFGQGWNTGELFFGEGSRLTVL.

The chain is built from TRBV7-2 and TRBJ1-1. This CDR3 is built from 16 residues. CDR1 is SGHTA, CDR2 FQGNSA, per germline. CDR3: CASSLVGGGWGTEAFF.

The rearrangement joins TRBV27 to TRBJ2-1; TCRdb designates TRBD2, a call that cannot be tested without DNA. The CDR3 is made up of 16 amino acids. Germline V CDR1 and CDR2: MNHEY, SMNVEV (reference sequence). CDR3 sequence reads: CASREGLSLSYNEQFF.

The chain combines TRBV7-9 with TRBJ2-7; TCRdb designates TRBD1, a call that cannot be tested without DNA. From germline, CDR1 is SEHNR and CDR2 FQNEAQ (reference sequence). This CDR3 comprises 15 residues. CDR3 protein: CASSLTAAAPREQYF.

The chain couples TRBV28 to TRBJ2-7; TCRdb gives TRBD2 as the D gene, but with no DNA this cannot be confirmed. CDR3 length: 15 amino acids. Germline V gene sequence: CDR1 MDHEN, CDR2 SYDVKM. CDR3 amino acids: CASRYATGGGYEQYF.